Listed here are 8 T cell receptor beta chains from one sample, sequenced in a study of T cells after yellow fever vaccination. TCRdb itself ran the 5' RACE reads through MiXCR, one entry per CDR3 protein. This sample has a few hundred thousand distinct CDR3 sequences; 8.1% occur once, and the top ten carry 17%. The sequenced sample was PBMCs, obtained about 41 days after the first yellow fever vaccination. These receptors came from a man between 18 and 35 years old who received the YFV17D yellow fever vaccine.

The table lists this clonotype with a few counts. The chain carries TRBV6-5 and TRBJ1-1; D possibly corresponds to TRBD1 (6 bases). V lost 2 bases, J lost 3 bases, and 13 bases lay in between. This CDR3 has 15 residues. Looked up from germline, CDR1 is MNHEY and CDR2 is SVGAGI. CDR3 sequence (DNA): TGTGCCAGCAGTTACCACCAACAGGGATACACTGAAGCTTTCTTT. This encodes CASSYHQQGYTEAFF.

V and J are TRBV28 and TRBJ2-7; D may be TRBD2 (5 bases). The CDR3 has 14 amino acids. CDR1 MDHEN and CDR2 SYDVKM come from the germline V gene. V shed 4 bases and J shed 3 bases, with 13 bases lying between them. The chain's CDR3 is CASSSRLSNYEQYV. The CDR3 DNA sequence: TGTGCCAGCAGTTCAAGACTATCTAACTACGAGCAGTACGTC.

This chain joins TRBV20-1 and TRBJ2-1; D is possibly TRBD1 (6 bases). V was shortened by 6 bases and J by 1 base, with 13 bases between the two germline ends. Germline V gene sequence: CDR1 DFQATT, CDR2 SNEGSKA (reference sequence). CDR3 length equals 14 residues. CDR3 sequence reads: CSAHNRESYNEQFF. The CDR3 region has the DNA TGCAGTGCCCATAACAGGGAATCCTACAATGAGCAGTTCTTC.

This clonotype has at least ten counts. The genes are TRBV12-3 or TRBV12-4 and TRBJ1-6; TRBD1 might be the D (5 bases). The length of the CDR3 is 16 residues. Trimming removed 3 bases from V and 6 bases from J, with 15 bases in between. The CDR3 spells CASSLYPGGFNSPLHF. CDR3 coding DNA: TGTGCCAGCAGTTTGTACCCGGGGGGATTTAATTCACCCCTCCACTTT.

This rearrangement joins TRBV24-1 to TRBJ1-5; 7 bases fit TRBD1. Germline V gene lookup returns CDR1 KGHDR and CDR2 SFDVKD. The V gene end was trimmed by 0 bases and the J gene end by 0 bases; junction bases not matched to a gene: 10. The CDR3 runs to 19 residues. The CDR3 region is CATSDLPTTGEVSNQPQHF. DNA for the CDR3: TGTGCCACCAGTGATTTGCCGACAACAGGGGAAGTTAGCAATCAGCCCCAGCATTTT.

CDR3 amino acids: CASSQDNGLWANVLTF. The CDR3 DNA sequence: TGCGCCAGCAGCCAAGATAACGGACTCTGGGCCAACGTCCTGACTTTC. The chain links TRBV4-3 to TRBJ2-6; perhaps TRBD2 as D (5 bases). Germline V gives CDR1 LGHNA, CDR2 YSLEER. V shed 0 bases and J shed 5 bases, with 11 bases lying between them. The CDR3 length is 16 residues.

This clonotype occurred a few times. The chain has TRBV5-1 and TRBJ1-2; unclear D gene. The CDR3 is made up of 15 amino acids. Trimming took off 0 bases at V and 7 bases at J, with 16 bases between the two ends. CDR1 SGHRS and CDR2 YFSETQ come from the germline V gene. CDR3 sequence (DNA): TGCGCCAGCAGCTTGGTCGGCTGGGAATCGAGTGGCTACACCTTC. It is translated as CASSLVGWESSGYTF.

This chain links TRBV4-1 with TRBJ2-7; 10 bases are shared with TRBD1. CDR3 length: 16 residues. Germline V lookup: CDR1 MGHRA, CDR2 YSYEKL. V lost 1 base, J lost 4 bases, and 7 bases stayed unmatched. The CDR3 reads CASSQGTGTGVYEQYF. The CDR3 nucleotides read TGCGCCAGCAGCCAAGGGACCGGGACAGGGGTTTACGAGCAGTACTTC.